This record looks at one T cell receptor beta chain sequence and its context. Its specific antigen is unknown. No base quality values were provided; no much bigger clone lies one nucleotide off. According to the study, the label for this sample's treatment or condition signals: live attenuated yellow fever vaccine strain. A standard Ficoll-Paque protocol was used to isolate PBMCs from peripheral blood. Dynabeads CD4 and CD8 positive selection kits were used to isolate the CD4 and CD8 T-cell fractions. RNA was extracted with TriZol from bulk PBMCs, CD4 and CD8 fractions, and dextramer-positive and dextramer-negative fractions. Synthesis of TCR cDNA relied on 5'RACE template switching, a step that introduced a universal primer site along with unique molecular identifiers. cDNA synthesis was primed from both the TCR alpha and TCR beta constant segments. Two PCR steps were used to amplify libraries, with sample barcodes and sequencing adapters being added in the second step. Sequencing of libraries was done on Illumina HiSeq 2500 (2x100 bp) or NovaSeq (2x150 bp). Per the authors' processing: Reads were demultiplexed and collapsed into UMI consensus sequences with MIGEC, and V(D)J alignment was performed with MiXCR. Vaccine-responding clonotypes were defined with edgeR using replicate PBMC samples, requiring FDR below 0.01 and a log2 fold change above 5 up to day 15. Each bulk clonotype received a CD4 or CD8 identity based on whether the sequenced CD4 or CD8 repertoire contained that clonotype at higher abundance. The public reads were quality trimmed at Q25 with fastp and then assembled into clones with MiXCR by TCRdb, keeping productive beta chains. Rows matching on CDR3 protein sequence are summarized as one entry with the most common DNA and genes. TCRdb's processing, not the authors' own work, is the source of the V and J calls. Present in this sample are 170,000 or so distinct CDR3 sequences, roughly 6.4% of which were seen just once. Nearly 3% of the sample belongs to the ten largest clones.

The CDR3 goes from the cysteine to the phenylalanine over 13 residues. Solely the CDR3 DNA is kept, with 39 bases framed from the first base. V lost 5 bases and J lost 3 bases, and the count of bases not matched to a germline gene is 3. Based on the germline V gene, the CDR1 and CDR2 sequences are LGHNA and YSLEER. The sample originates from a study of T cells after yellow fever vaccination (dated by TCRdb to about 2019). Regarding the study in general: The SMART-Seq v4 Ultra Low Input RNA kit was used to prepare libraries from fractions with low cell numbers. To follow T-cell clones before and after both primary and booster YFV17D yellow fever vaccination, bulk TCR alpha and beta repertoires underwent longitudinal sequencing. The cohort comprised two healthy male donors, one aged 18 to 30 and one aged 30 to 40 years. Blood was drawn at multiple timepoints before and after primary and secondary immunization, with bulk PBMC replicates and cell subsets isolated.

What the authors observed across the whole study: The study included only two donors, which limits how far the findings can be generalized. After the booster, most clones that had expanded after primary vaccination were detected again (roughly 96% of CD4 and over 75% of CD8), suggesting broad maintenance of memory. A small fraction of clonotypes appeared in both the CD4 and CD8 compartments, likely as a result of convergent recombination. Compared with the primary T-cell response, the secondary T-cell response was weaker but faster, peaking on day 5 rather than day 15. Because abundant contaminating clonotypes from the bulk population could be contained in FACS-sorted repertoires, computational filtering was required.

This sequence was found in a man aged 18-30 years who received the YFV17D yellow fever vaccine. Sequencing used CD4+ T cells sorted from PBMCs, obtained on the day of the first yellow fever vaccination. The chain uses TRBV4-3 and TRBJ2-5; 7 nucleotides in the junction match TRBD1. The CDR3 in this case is CASSYDREETQYF. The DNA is TGCGCCAGCAGCTATGACAGGGAAGAGACCCAGTACTTC.